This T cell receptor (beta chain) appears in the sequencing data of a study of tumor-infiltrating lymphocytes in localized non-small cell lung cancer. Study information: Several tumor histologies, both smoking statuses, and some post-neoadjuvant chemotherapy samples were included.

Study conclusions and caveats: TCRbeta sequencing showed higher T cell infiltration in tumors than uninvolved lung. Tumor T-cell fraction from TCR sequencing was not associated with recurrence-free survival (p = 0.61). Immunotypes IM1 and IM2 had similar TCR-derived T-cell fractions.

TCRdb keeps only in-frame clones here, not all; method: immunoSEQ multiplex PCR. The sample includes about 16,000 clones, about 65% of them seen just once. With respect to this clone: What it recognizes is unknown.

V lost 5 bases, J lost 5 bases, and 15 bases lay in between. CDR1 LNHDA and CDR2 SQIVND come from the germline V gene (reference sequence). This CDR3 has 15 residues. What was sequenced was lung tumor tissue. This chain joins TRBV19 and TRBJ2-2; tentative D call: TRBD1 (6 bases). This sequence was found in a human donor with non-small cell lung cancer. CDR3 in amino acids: CASSQGKGGTGELFF. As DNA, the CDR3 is TGTGCCAGTAGTCAGGGAAAAGGGGGAACCGGGGAGCTGTTTTTT.